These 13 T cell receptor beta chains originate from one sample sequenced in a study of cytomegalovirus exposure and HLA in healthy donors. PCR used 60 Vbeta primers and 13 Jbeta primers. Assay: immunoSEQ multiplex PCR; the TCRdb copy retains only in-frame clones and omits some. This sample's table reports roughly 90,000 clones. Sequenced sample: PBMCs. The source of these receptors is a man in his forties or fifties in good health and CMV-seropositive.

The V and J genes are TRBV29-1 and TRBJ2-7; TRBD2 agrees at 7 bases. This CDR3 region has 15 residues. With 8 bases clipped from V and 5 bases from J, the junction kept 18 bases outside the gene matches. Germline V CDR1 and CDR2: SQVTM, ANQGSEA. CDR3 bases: TGCAGCCCTAAGGCACTAGCGCCATGGTTTAACGAGCAGTACGTC. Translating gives CSPKALAPWFNEQYV.

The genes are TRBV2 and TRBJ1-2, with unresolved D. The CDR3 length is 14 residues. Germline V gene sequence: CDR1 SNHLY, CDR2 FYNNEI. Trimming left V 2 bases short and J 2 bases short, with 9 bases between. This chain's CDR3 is CASSEQAYNYGYTF. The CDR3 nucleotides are TGTGCCAGCAGTGAACAGGCTTACAACTATGGCTACACCTTC.

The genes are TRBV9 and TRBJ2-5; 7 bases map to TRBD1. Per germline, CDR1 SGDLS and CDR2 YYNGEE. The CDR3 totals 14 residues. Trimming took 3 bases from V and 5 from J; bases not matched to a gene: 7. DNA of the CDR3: TGTGCCAGCAGCGCGTCGACAGGGTCGGAGACCCAGTACTTC. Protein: CASSASTGSETQYF.

The CDR3 bases are TGTGCCTGGGCAGCGGGAGGGCGGAATGAGCAGTTCTTC. It is translated as CAWAAGGRNEQFF. The chain couples TRBV30 to TRBJ2-1; 10 nucleotides agree with TRBD2. CDR3 length equals 13 residues. With 5 bases clipped from V and 7 bases from J, the junction kept 5 bases outside the gene matches. CDR1 and CDR2 from the germline V gene are GTSNPN and SVGIG (reference sequence). The full variable domain, with the rest looked up from reference TRBV30 and TRBJ2-1, is SQTIHQWPATLVQPVGSPLSLECTVEGTSNPNLYWYRQAAGRGLQLLFYSVGIGQISSEVPQNLSASRPQDRQFILSSKKLLLSDSGFYLCAWAAGGRNEQFFGPGTRLTVL.

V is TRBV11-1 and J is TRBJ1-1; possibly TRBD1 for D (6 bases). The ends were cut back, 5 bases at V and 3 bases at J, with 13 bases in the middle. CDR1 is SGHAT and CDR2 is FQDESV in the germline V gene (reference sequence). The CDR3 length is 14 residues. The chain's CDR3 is CASSILYRDTEAFF. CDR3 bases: TGTGCCAGCAGCATCCTTTACAGGGACACTGAAGCTTTCTTT.

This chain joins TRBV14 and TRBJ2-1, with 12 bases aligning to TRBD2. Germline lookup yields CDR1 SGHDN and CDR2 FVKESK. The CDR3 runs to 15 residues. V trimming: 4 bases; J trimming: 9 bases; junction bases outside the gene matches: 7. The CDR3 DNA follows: TGTGCCAGCAGCCCTAGCGGGAGGGCCGGCGGTGAGCAGTTCTTC. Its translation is CASSPSGRAGGEQFF.

DNA for the CDR3: TGTGCCAGCAGTTTATCGGGGCGCAATGAGCAGTTCTTC. Translated, it gives CASSLSGRNEQFF. The chain carries TRBV27 and TRBJ2-1; D perhaps matches TRBD1 (5 bases). Germline CDR1 MNHEY, CDR2 SMNVEV (reference sequence). V lost 0 bases and J 6 bases, leaving 6 bases between the germline ends. The CDR3 is 13 residues long.

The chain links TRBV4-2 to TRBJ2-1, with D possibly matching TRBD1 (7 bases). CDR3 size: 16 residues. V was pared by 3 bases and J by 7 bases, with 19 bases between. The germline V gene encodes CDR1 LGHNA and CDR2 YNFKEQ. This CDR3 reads CASSQARLAGGNEQFF. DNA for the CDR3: TGTGCCAGCAGCCAGGCCAGGTTGGCAGGGGGGAATGAGCAGTTCTTC.

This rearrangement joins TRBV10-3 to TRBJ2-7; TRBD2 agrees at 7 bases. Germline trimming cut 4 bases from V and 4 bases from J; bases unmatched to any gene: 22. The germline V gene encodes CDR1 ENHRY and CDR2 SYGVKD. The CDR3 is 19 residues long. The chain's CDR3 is CAISGPQEGAGRFPYEQYF. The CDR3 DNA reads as TGTGCCATCAGTGGGCCCCAGGAAGGAGCGGGACGATTCCCATACGAGCAGTACTTC.

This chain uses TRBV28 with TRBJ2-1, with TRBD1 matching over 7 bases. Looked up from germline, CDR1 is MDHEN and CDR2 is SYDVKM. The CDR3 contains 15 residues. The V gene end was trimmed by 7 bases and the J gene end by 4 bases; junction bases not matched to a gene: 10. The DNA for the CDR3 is TGTGCCAGCACCACTACGTCGGGACAGTACAATGAGCAGTTCTTC. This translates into CASTTTSGQYNEQFF.

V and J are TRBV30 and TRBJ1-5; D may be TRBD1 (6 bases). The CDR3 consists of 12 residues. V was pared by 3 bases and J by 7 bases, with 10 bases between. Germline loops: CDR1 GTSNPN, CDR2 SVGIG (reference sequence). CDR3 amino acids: CAWSAGAQPQHF. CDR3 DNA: TGTGCCTGGAGCGCAGGGGCCCAGCCCCAGCATTTT.

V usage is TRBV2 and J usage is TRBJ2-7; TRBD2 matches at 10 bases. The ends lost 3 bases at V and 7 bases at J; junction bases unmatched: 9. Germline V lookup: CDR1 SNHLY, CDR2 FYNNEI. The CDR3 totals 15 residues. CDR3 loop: CASSEISGRRGEQYV. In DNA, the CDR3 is TGTGCCAGCAGTGAGATTAGCGGGAGGCGAGGGGAGCAGTACGTC.

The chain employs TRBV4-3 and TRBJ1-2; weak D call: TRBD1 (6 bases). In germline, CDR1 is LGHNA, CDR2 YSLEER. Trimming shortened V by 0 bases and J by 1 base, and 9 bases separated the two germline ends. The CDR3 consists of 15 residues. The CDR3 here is CASSQDRGGNYGYTF. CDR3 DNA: TGCGCCAGCAGCCAAGATAGGGGGGGTAACTATGGCTACACCTTC.